This T cell receptor beta chain was captured by sequencing in a study of blood T cell repertoires in COVID-19. Study summary: There were acute and convalescent COVID-19 samples, and they came from the United States, Italy and Spain. Sample material is recorded as cDNA or gDNA derived from T cells, B-cell-depleted T cells, or PBMCs.

CDR3 length: 16 amino acids. Trimming took 1 base from V and 3 from J; bases not matched to a gene: 5. In germline, CDR1 is KGHDR, CDR2 SFDVKD. Clones were read by immunoSEQ multiplex PCR, and TCRdb kept only the in-frame ones, dropping some. The table shows 150,000 to 200,000 clones, with approximately 86% occurring only once. Source material: peripheral blood. The rearrangement links TRBV24-1 to TRBJ2-1; 7 nucleotides align to TRBD2. The receptor's source is a man between 18 and 29 years old with acute or convalescent COVID-19. The CDR3 loop reads CATSDLSAGSYNEQFF. DNA of the CDR3: TGTGCCACCAGTGATTTATCAGCGGGGAGCTACAATGAGCAGTTCTTC.